This T cell receptor (beta chain) was obtained from a study of PD-1 blockade in classical Hodgkin lymphoma. About the study: Patients in the cohort were put on intravenous nivolumab, 3 mg/kg every 2 weeks. Notes on the study in general: Nivolumab starters within 1 year of ASCT were excluded. Repertoire difference causes, possibly disease activity or prior therapy, remain undefined.

Concerning this clone: The antigen remains unidentified. Other nucleotide sequences in the sample specify the same CDR3.

Stated time point: cycle 4 day 1 (C4D1), after 5 to 7 weeks of nivolumab. Each patient experienced a relapse that followed autologous stem cell transplantation, and brentuximab vedotin exposure varied. Complete response, partial response or progressive disease was each patient's best response. From germline, CDR1 is SGHNT and CDR2 YYREEE (reference sequence). The J segment lost 2 bases and the V segment lost 4 bases, leaving 3 bases of the junction unmatched. The CDR3 length is 15 residues. Some clones are missing from TCRdb's copy, which holds only in-frame ones; the method was immunoSEQ multiplex PCR. This table has tens of thousands of clones, 90% appearing once.

V gene TRBV5-4 combines with J gene TRBJ2-7; TRBD2 matches 13 bases. The input for sequencing was peripheral blood mononuclear cells (PBMCs), taken before the fourth cycle of nivolumab. This TCR derives from a human donor with classical Hodgkin lymphoma. The CDR3 region is CASSKGLAGTYEQYF. In DNA, the CDR3 is TGTGCCAGCAGCAAGGGACTAGCGGGGACCTACGAGCAGTACTTC.